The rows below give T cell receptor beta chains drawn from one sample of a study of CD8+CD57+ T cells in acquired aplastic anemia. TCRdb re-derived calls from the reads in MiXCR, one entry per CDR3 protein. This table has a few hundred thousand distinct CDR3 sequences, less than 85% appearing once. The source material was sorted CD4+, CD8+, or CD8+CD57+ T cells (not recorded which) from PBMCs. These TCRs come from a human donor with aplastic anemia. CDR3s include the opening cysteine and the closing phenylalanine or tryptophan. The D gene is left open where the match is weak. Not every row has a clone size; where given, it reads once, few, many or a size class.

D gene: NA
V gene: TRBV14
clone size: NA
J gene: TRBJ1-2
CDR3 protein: CASRKVGTEAFFYTF
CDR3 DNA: TGTGCCAGCAGGAAGGTGGGAACTGAAGCTTTCTTTTACACCTTC

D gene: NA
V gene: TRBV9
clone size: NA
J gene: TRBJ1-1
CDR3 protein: CASSLGEGGYTEPFF
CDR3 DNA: TGTGCCAGCAGCTTGGGGGAGGGCGGCTATACTGAACCTTTCTTT

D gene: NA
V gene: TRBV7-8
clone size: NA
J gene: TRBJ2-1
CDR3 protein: CASSLGGGLDNEQFF
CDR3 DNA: TGTGCCAGTAGCTTAGGGGGAGGTCTGGATAATGAGCAGTTCTTC

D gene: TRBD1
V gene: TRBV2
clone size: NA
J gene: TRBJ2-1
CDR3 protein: CASSGRGHGLYGYFF
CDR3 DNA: TGTGCCAGCAGTGGAAGGGGGCATGGCTTATATGGCTACTTCTTC

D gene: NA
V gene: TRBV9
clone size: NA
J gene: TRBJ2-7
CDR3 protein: CASSPSPRAHEQHF
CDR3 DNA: TGTGCCAGCAGCCCAAGCCCGAGAGCGCACGAGCAGCACTTC

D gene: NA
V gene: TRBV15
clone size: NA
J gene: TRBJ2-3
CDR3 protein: CATSLERHPDTQYF
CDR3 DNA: TGTGCCACCAGCTTAGAGAGACATCCCGATACGCAGTATTTT

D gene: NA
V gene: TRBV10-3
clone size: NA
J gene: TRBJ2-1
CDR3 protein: CAISQAGGNGHDEQLF
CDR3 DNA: TGTGCCATCAGTCAGGCTGGCGGAAACGGACATGATGAGCAACTGTTT

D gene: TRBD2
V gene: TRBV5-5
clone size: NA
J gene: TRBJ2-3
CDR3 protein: CASSLREGPTDTQYF
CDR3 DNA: TGTGCCAGCAGCTTACGGGAGGGGCCCACAGATACGCAGTATTTT

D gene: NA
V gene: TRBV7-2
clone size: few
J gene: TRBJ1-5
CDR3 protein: CASGQPQHF
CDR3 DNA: TGTGCCAGCGGTCAGCCCCAGCATTTT

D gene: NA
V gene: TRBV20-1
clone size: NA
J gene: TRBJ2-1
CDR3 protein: CSARSQDSCAGEQFF
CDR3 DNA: TGCAGTGCTAGATCCCAGGACTCCTGCGCGGGAGAGCAGTTCTTC

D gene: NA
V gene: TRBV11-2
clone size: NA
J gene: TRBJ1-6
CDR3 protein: CASSPGPTYSPLHF
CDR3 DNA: TGTGCCAGCAGCCCGGGGCCTACCTATTCACCCCTCCACTTT

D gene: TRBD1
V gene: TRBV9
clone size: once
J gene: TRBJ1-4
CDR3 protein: CASSTTGPPEKLFF
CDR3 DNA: TGTGCCAGCAGCACGACAGGGCCCCCAGAAAAACTGTTTTTT

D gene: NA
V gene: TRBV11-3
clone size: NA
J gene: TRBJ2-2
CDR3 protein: CASSEEITGSHTGELFF
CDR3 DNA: TGTGCCAGCAGTGAAGAGATTACAGGGAGTCACACCGGGGAGCTGTTTTTT

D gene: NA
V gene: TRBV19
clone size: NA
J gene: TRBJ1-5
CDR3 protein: CASSIVRAGYQAQFF
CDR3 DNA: TGTGCCAGTAGTATTGTGAGAGCAGGCTACCAGGCGCAGTTTTTT

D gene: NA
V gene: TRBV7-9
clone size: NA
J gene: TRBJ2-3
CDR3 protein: CASSGGGRENQYF
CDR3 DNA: TGTGCCAGCAGCGGGGGTGGCAGAGAAAACCAGTATTTT

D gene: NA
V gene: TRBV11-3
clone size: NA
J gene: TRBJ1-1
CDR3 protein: CASTSRSPGNTEAFF
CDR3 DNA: TGTGCCAGCACCTCACGATCACCTGGGAACACTGAAGCTTTCTTT